This record concerns one T cell receptor (beta chain) sequence. Here immunoSEQ multiplex PCR was the method, and the copy in TCRdb shows in-frame clones only, minus some. The table includes about 49,000 clones, 92% detected once. This sample stems from a study of technical replicates of blood from a handful of donors. Germline V gene sequence: CDR1 SGHAT, CDR2 FQDESV (reference sequence). The CDR3 sequence is 16 residues long. With 5 bases clipped from V and 0 bases from J, the junction kept 8 bases outside the gene matches. The clonotype originates from a human donor in good health. Some clones in this sample may be carry-over from other donors' samples. The sequenced sample was PBMCs. The V gene is TRBV11-1, the J gene TRBJ2-5; 8 positions agree with TRBD1. CDR3 sequence reads: CASSARQGRYQETQYF. CDR3 nucleotides: TGTGCCAGCAGCGCCAGACAGGGGAGGTACCAAGAGACCCAGTACTTC.